This T cell receptor (beta chain) was sequenced in a study of cytomegalovirus exposure and HLA in healthy donors. Study at large: Falling in the Caucasian-associated ancestry cluster were approximately 84% of about 400 genotyped donors.

Trimming left V 1 base short and J 10 bases short, with 14 bases between. The germline CDR1 and CDR2 sequences are LGHNA and YNFKEQ. The CDR3 has 15 amino acids. Note on this clone: Its antigen is not known.

The PCR was carried out with 60 Vbeta primers and 13 Jbeta primers. Repertoires were generated with immunoSEQ multiplex PCR, while TCRdb's copy carries only in-frame clones and drops some. The sample consists of about 190,000 clones, 65% to 75% of them appearing once. Findings and limits, study-wide: A later analysis reportedly found that, within productive TCRs, an Asian-associated ancestry cluster had fewer N-insertions than the mean observed across the roughly 610 donors. Diagnosis of cytomegalovirus status made by the classifier reportedly showed high specificity and sensitivity.

The chain couples TRBV4-2 to TRBJ1-6; D not certain. The TCR was taken from a man younger than 45 in good health and CMV-seropositive. Sequenced input: PBMCs. CDR3 nucleotides: TGTGCCAGCAGCCAAGCCCTTACTACTGACTCACCCCTCCACTTT. This sequence encodes CASSQALTTDSPLHF.